The 32 T cell receptor delta chains listed next were all sequenced from one sample in a study of γδ T cells in repeated Plasmodium falciparum infection (dated by TCRdb to the early 2020s). The method was multiplex PCR. Data came from an Illumina MiSeq. For TCRdb, the public reads were processed anew by CATT, and duplicate DNA sequences were folded into one row. Here the sample has around 86,000 delta-chain clones; roughly 1.4% occur a single time. In total, the top ten clones hold under 10% of the sample. For bulk TCR repertoire analysis, Vgamma9/Vdelta2+ and Vdelta2-negative gammadelta T cell populations were flow-sorted out of peripheral blood mononuclear cells. Sequenced input: gamma-delta T cells from blood. Every receptor here comes from a pool of human donors (malaria-infected and uninfected, not separated).

About this clone itself: The likely explanation is a read error, given a far larger clone one base away. Other nucleotide sequences from this sample produce the same CDR3. The chain couples TRDV2 to TRDJ3, with D perhaps matching TRDD3 (6 bases). The J gene, left out of TCRdb, was set here by checking the DNA against germline. CDR1 is GEAIGNYY, CDR2 EKD, per germline. This CDR3 has 21 residues. V dropped 3 bases and J dropped 2 bases, with 25 bases sitting between them. The CDR3 coding sequence is TGTGCCTGTGACCGCGTACGCTCAACCGGGGGACAACCCTGGGACACCCGACAGATGTTTTTC. Translated, it gives CACDRVRSTGGQPWDTRQMFF.

This clone was counted many times. Translating this DNA gives a protein that differs at residue 15 from the TCRdb one, which belongs to a much larger clone; a read error is likely, and the protein shown is this translation. The chain carries TRDV2 and TRDJ1; 11 positions match TRDD3. This CDR3 region has 21 residues. V lost 1 base, J lost 3 bases, and 21 bases stayed unmatched. Germline-derived CDR1 and CDR2 are GEAIGNYY and EKD. The CDR3 region has the DNA TGTGCCTGTGACACGATCGCCGGAACCCACACTGGGGGATATAGCGCCGATAAACTCATCTTT. This encodes CACDTIAGTHTGGYSADKLIF.

This clone has at least ten counts. The protein in TCRdb stems from a much larger clone and differs at residue 10 from this DNA's translation, likely a read error; here the protein is translated from the DNA. The rearrangement uses TRDV2 and TRDJ3, with a tentative D call TRDD3 (5 bases). Here the J gene came from matching the DNA to germline, since TCRdb omits it. This CDR3 has 16 residues. The germline V gene encodes CDR1 GEAIGNYY and CDR2 EKD. CDR3 amino acids: CACDTPGSWATRQMFF. CDR3 in DNA: TGTGCCTGTGACACACCAGGATCCTGGGCCACCCGACAGATGTTTTTC.

Comments on this clone: It differs at one base from a far larger clone, so likely a read error. Different DNA sequences within this sample yield the same CDR3. The chain couples TRDV2 to TRDJ1; 11 bases match TRDD3. TCRdb supplies no J gene; here it was assigned by aligning the nucleotide sequence to germline. CDR1 and CDR2 from the germline V gene are GEAIGNYY and EKD. The CDR3 spans 21 residues. CDR3 loop: CACDTLTLSVLGDNRTDKLIF. For the CDR3, the DNA is TGTGCCTGCGACACCCTCACCTTATCTGTACTGGGGGATAATCGCACCGATAAACTCATCTTT.

This clone came up a few times. The protein held in TCRdb is that of a much larger clone and does not match this DNA's translation at residue 6, likely because of a read error; the protein shown is translated from the DNA. The rearrangement links TRDV1 to TRDJ3; D may be TRDD3 (6 bases). No J segment appears in TCRdb, so it was assigned here by matching the sequence to germline. Trimming removed 5 bases from V and 0 bases from J, with 17 bases in between. The V gene's germline CDR1 is TSWWSYY and CDR2 QGS. The CDR3 is 19 amino acids. The DNA of the CDR3 is TGTGCTCTTGGGAAGTCCTGGGGCCTCAGCTCCTGGGACACCCGACAGATGTTTTTC. Translation: CALGKSWGLSSWDTRQMFF.

Points on this clone: For this DNA, TCRdb reports the protein of a much larger clone, which diverges at residue 17, most likely from a read error; the protein presented here is translated directly from the DNA. V gene TRDV2 was called; the J gene was not; the D call in the table, TRDD3, was not verified against the DNA. The germline gives CDR1 GEAIGNYY, CDR2 EKD. The CDR3 length is 19 residues. In DNA, the CDR3 is TGTGCCTGTGACACCATCGGGGGAGCGGGTTCGTGGGACACCCGACAGACGTTTTTC. It is translated as CACDTIGGAGSWDTRQTFF.

The CDR3 loop reads CALGGTGRTDKLIF. CDR3 DNA: TGTGCTCTTGGGGGTACGGGGAGGACCGATAAACTCATCTTT. The V call is TRDV1, the J call TRDJ1; possible D gene TRDD3, 5 bases. TCRdb records no J gene; here it was assigned by comparing the DNA to germline. V was pared by 4 bases and J by 2 bases, with 11 bases between. The germline V gene encodes CDR1 TSWWSYY and CDR2 QGS. This CDR3 is built from 14 residues.

This clone was seen at least ten times. This probably arose from a read error, given a far larger clone one base away. The same CDR3 can be traced to other DNA sequences in this sample. The rearrangement uses TRDV2 and TRDJ1, with 11 bases that match TRDD3. CDR3 length: 19 residues. With V trimmed by 0 bases and J by 0 bases, 11 bases remained unmatched. Germline V gene data show CDR1 as GEAIGNYY and CDR2 as EKD. The CDR3 loop is CACDTVGGGYVGYTDKLIF. CDR3 bases: TGTGCCTGTGACACCGTAGGTGGGGGATACGTGGGATACACCGATAAACTCATCTTT.

For this clone: The TCRdb protein comes from a much larger clone and disagrees with this DNA's translation at residue 15, likely due to a read error; the protein given here is derived from the DNA. V gene TRDV1 was called; the J gene was not; the table names TRDD3, a call not compared with the DNA. CDR3 length: 16 residues. CDR1 and CDR2 from the germline V gene are TSWWSYY and QGS. The CDR3 is CALGGLPRGGIRKLTF. CDR3 in DNA: TGTGCTCTTGGGGGCCTCCCGAGGGGGGGGATACGCAAACTCACCTTT.

This clone came up a few times. This likely came from a read error, as a far larger clone is one base away. The same CDR3 also results from other DNA sequences found in this sample. The rearrangement uses TRDV1 and TRDJ1; TRDD2 matches at 9 bases. No J gene is reported in TCRdb; it was inferred here by comparing the DNA with germline. The CDR3 runs 22 residues. From germline, CDR1 is TSWWSYY and CDR2 QGS. CDR3 in DNA: TGTGCTCTTGGTGAACTGCATACCACCCGCCTTCCTACTTTCAGTTTTACCGATAAACTCATCTTT. As protein: CALGELHTTRLPTFSFTDKLIF.

The V call is TRDV1, the J call TRDJ1, with D possibly being TRDD2 (9 bases). TCRdb carries no J gene annotation; the J gene was assigned here by matching the DNA with germline. In germline, CDR1 is TSWWSYY, CDR2 QGS. V lost 5 bases and J lost 0, with 37 bases in between. This CDR3 comprises 23 residues. CDR3 DNA sequence: TGTGCTCTTGGGATGCCTTCCTACGTTCGGGGTACTGGGGGGAAGCCCTACACCGATAAACTCATCTTT. Amino acids: CALGMPSYVRGTGGKPYTDKLIF.

In its sample, this clone was seen a few times. The rearrangement joins TRDV1 to TRDJ1; TRDD3 agrees at 11 bases. The J gene was missing in TCRdb and was found by matching the end of the DNA to germline. With V trimmed by 2 bases and J by 3 bases, 35 bases remained unmatched. The CDR3 length is 26 residues. Germline loops: CDR1 TSWWSYY, CDR2 QGS. In DNA, the CDR3 is TGTGCTCTTGGGGAAATTACCCTCACCCAACCGTGGTACTGGGGGATATCGAGGCCACCACCCGATAAACTCATCTTT. Protein: CALGEITLTQPWYWGISRPPPDKLIF.

This clone was seen more than once but under ten times. The protein that TCRdb holds for this DNA derives from a much larger clone and differs from the translated DNA at residue 7, which likely indicates a read error; the protein shown here is translated from the DNA. The genes are TRDV2 and TRDJ1, with 7 nucleotides matching TRDD3. Assignment of the J gene here rests on matching the DNA to germline, because TCRdb gives none. The trim removed 5 bases at V and 2 bases at J, leaving 13 bases unmatched. Germline V gene sequence: CDR1 GEAIGNYY, CDR2 EKD. The CDR3 has 16 amino acids. CDR3 loop: CACVGLEDTGTDKLIF. DNA for the CDR3: TGTGCCTGTGTGGGACTGGAGGATACGGGTACCGATAAACTCATCTTT.

This clone has ten or more counts. The likely explanation is a read error, given a far larger clone one base away. The same CDR3 also results from other DNA sequences found in this sample. The chain recombines TRDV1 with TRDJ1; D not resolved. From germline, CDR1 is TSWWSYY and CDR2 QGS. There are 17 residues in the CDR3. The CDR3 nucleotides read TGTGCCCTTGGGACGAAGTGGTTCCCCCCGTACACCGATAAACTCATCTTT. Protein sequence: CALGTKWFPPYTDKLIF.

With respect to this clone: A far larger clone is off by one base, so a read error is likely. The same CDR3 can be traced to other DNA sequences in this sample. The chain recombines TRDV1 with TRDJ1; possible D gene TRDD3, 9 bases. The J gene, not given by TCRdb, was assigned here from a germline match of the nucleotide sequence. Germline V lookup: CDR1 TSWWSYY, CDR2 QGS. This CDR3 comprises 22 residues. This CDR3 is CALGEFTRLPTYWGITGDKLIF. The CDR3 DNA is TGTGCCCTTGGGGAATTTACGCGTCTTCCTACTTATTGGGGGATAACAGGCGATAAACTCATCTTT.

Regarding this clone: The protein in TCRdb stems from a much larger clone and differs at residue 10 from this DNA's translation, likely a read error; here the protein is translated from the DNA. The V and J genes are TRDV1 and TRDJ1; 12 nucleotides align to TRDD3. TCRdb leaves out the J gene; it was filled in here by matching the DNA to germline. The junction had 32 bases not matched to a gene; V was cut back by 6 bases and J by 3 bases. The length of the CDR3 is 24 residues. Germline V gene lookup returns CDR1 TSWWSYY and CDR2 QGS. CDR3 nucleotide sequence: TGTGCTCTTGGAGATCGGGCGCCTCCCTTTTACTGGGGGATACAAAATTTAGCAGCCGATAAACTCATCTTT. Translating it yields CALGDRAPPFYWGIQNLAADKLIF.

A remark on this clone: TCRdb lists the protein of a much larger clone for this DNA, which differs at residues 3 and 6, so this is likely a read error; the protein given here is translated from the DNA itself. V gene TRDV3 combines with J gene TRDJ1; 9 bases agree with TRDD3. Germline loops: CDR1 TVYSNPD, CDR2 GDNSRS (reference sequence). The CDR3 covers 21 residues. V lost 4 bases, J lost 0 bases, and 27 bases stayed unmatched. For the CDR3, the DNA is TGTGCCTCCCCTGATGCCCTACTGGGGGACCCAAATCACTCGTACACCGATAAACTCATCTTT. Amino acid sequence: CASPDALLGDPNHSYTDKLIF.

A note on this clone: The protein in TCRdb stems from a much larger clone and differs at residue 10 from this DNA's translation, likely a read error; here the protein is translated from the DNA. This chain connects TRDV1 to TRDJ1, with D maybe TRDD2 (6 bases). The J gene was missing in TCRdb and was found by matching the end of the DNA to germline. V was cut by 3 bases and J by 1 base, with 15 bases left in between. There are 16 residues in the CDR3. Looked up from germline, CDR1 is TSWWSYY and CDR2 is QGS. DNA for the CDR3: TGTGCTCTTGGGGACTACTGCCTTCCACGCACCGATAAACTCATCTTT. This codes for CALGDYCLPRTDKLIF.

This clone came up a few times. A much larger clone lies one base from this, so it may be a read error. The rearrangement uses TRDV1 and TRDJ3; 11 bases line up with TRDD3. CDR1 and CDR2 (germline): TSWWSYY, QGS. The CDR3 is made up of 22 amino acids. Written as DNA, the CDR3 is TGCGCTCTTGGGGAACTGTGGCTGGGGGATACCTATCTTCGTGGGGACACCCGACAGATGTTTTTC. The encoded protein is CALGELWLGDTYLRGDTRQMFF.

This clone was seen more than once but under ten times. TCRdb attributes to this sequence the protein of a much larger clone, which differs from the DNA translation at residue 15; a read error is likely, and the protein displayed is translated from the DNA. The CDR3 loop reads CALGEVSYGGPYSLCTDKLIF. The DNA for the CDR3 is TGTGCTCTTGGGGAAGTTTCCTACGGGGGGCCGTACTCTCTGTGCACCGATAAACTCATCTTT. V is TRDV1 and J is TRDJ1; 7 bases fit TRDD2. Matching the DNA to germline supplied the J gene, which TCRdb does not give. Trimming cost V 2 bases and J 1 base; bases outside gene matches: 22. Per the germline V gene, CDR1 is TSWWSYY and CDR2 is QGS. CDR3 length: 21 residues.

This clone was counted at least ten times. J is TRDJ1 and V is TRDV1; 10 bases map to TRDD3. TCRdb is silent on the J gene; assignment here came from matching the DNA to germline. This CDR3 has 25 residues. Germline V gives CDR1 TSWWSYY, CDR2 QGS. The V segment lost 0 bases and the J segment 0 bases; nucleotides outside the gene matches: 28. The CDR3 DNA reads as TGTGCTCTTGGGGAACTAGGCCCCCCCACTTCCTTCGTTTGGGGGATACTTCAGTACACCGATAAACTCATCTTT. Protein sequence: CALGELGPPTSFVWGILQYTDKLIF.

This clone has only a few counts. This DNA translates differently at residue 3 from the TCRdb protein, which is that of a much larger clone; a read error is likely, and the protein shown is the DNA's own translation. V usage is TRDV2 and J usage is TRDJ3, with D possibly being TRDD3 (5 bases). As TCRdb names no J gene, one was assigned here on the basis of a DNA match to germline. CDR1 is GEAIGNYY, CDR2 EKD, per germline. The CDR3 contains 15 residues. CDR3 amino acids: CAYDFGYWDTRQMFF. As DNA, the CDR3 is TGTGCCTATGACTTCGGATACTGGGACACCCGACAGATGTTTTTC.

A remark on this clone: A read error is the likely source, as a far larger clone sits one nucleotide away. Within the sample, other DNA sequences also encode this same CDR3. No J gene was called, and the V gene is TRDV1; no check of the table's D call, TRDD3, against the DNA was made. Per the germline V gene, CDR1 is TSWWSYY and CDR2 is QGS. The CDR3 is 15 residues long. The CDR3 loop is CALGGKYTDTDKLIF. The CDR3 coding sequence is TGTGCTCTTGGGGGCAAATACACGGACACCGATAAGCTCATCTTT.

This clone was seen a few times. This DNA translates differently at residue 10 from the TCRdb protein, which is that of a much larger clone; a read error is likely, and the protein shown is the DNA's own translation. The chain employs TRDV2 and TRDJ1; 10 bases align to TRDD3. Germline V CDR1 and CDR2: GEAIGNYY, EKD. This CDR3 has 21 residues. J was trimmed by 0 bases and V by 3 bases; bases with no gene match: 21. DNA of the CDR3: TGTGCCTGTGACCCTGTACTGGGGGATGCGCGCGTACAATCTTACACCGATAAACTCATCTTT. Translated: CACDPVLGDARVQSYTDKLIF.

Concerning this clone: The protein in TCRdb stems from a much larger clone and differs at residue 19 from this DNA's translation, likely a read error; here the protein is translated from the DNA. The V and J genes are TRDV1 and TRDJ1; 13 bases agree with TRDD3. No J gene was available from TCRdb, and it was assigned here by a germline match of the DNA. The germline V gene has CDR1 TSWWSYY and CDR2 QGS. The CDR3 is made up of 22 amino acids. As DNA, the CDR3 is TGTGCTCTTGGGGAACAGTGGCTACTGGGGGATACGTTGGGGTTGTACACCGATGAACTCATCTTT. Its translation: CALGEQWLLGDTLGLYTDELIF.

This clone was counted a few times. The chain joins TRDV1 to TRDJ1, with D tentatively TRDD3 (6 bases). No J gene was available from TCRdb, and it was assigned here by a germline match of the DNA. In germline, CDR1 is TSWWSYY, CDR2 QGS. V lost 2 bases and J 2 bases, leaving 18 bases between the germline ends. The CDR3 contains 17 residues. This CDR3 reads CALGEASGDWATDKLIF. The DNA of the CDR3 is TGTGCTCTTGGGGAAGCTAGCGGAGACTGGGCAACCGATAAACTCATCTTT.

About this clone: This sequence is one base from a far larger clone and is likely a read error. Other DNA sequences in this specimen translate into the identical CDR3. This chain uses TRDV1 with TRDJ1; TRDD3 matches at 8 bases. No J segment appears in TCRdb, so it was assigned here by matching the sequence to germline. Germline V CDR1 and CDR2: TSWWSYY, QGS. This CDR3 is built from 19 residues. Here the CDR3 DNA reads TGCGCTCTTGGGGAGCTGACTTCCTTCAGGGGGATATACGCCGATAAACTCATCTTT. Translated, it gives CALGELTSFRGIYADKLIF.

To note about this clone: This is likely an artifact of a read error, given a far larger clone one base away. This CDR3 is also generated by other DNA sequences in the sample. The chain links TRDV2 to TRDJ1; tentatively, D is TRDD3 (6 bases). Because TCRdb records no J gene, it was assigned here through a match of the DNA to germline. The CDR3 covers 17 residues. Germline CDR1 GEAIGNYY, CDR2 EKD. Written as DNA, the CDR3 is TGCGCCTGTGACAACCCTGGGGCCCCAGGAGACACCGATAAACTCATCTTT. Amino acid sequence: CACDNPGAPGDTDKLIF.

This clone was counted many times. The chain combines TRDV2 with TRDJ1; 13 bases map to TRDD3. Germline V gives CDR1 GEAIGNYY, CDR2 EKD. The CDR3 runs 19 residues. Trimming removed 0 bases from V and 1 base from J; junction bases left unmatched: 10. Here the CDR3 reads CACDTLLGDTQKRTDKLIF. The CDR3, as DNA: TGTGCCTGTGACACCCTACTGGGGGATACGCAAAAACGCACCGATAAACTCATCTTT.

This clone was seen at least ten times. TCRdb's entry gives the protein of a much larger clone, which mismatches this DNA's translation at residue 12, likely from a read error; the protein reported here is translated from the DNA. This chain connects TRDV2 to TRDJ1; 10 bases agree with TRDD3. TCRdb supplies no J gene; here it was assigned by aligning the nucleotide sequence to germline. Germline V gene data show CDR1 as GEAIGNYY and CDR2 as EKD. Trimming took 3 bases from V and 1 from J; bases not matched to a gene: 13. The CDR3 covers 18 residues. The CDR3 reads CACDPLTGGSPGTDKLIF. CDR3 DNA: TGTGCCTGTGACCCCCTTACTGGGGGATCCCCCGGCACCGATAAACTCATCTTT.

This clone was counted only a few times. A far larger clone is only one base removed, so a read error is likely. Within the sample, other DNA sequences also encode this same CDR3. V is TRDV1 and J is TRDJ2, with a tentative D call TRDD1 (5 bases). Germline values: CDR1 TSWWSYY, CDR2 QGS. V gave up 1 base and J gave up 14 bases, with 17 bases separating them. This CDR3 contains 14 residues. DNA for the CDR3: TGTGCTCTTGGGGAACCCCCTCGAAATTTTCAGCTCTTCTTT. Its translation: CALGEPPRNFQLFF.

This clone occurred a few times. Possible read error: a much larger clone is one base away. CDR3 sequence: CALGDYTFHGGTGVFPCTDKLIF. CDR3 DNA: TGTGCTCTCGGGGACTACACTTTCCACGGCGGTACTGGTGTATTTCCGTGCACCGATAAACTCATCTTT. This rearrangement joins TRDV1 to TRDJ1; TRDD3 might be the D (5 bases). The J gene comes from matching the DNA to germline here; TCRdb lacks it. CDR3 size: 23 residues. Germline V gene sequence: CDR1 TSWWSYY, CDR2 QGS.